This is a list of T cell receptor beta chains from one sample in a study of cytomegalovirus exposure and HLA in healthy donors. The protocol was immunoSEQ multiplex PCR, while the TCRdb copy is restricted to in-frame clones and leaves out a portion. Of some 110,000 clones listed, roughly 71% are singletons. Sequences were obtained from PBMCs. All receptors come from a male donor in good health and CMV-seropositive. The CDR3 runs from the conserved cysteine through the conserved F or W. A D gene is named only where the DNA matches it firmly. The size entry is marked missing in some rows and otherwise reads once, few, many or a size class.

clone_size: once; d_call: TRBD1; v_call: TRBV4-1; cdr3_length: 15; j_call: TRBJ1-3; cdr3_nt: TGCGCCAGCAGCCTAGACAGGGGGACTGGAAACACCATATATTTT; cdr3_aa: CASSLDRGTGNTIYF
clone_size: NA; d_call: TRBD1; v_call: TRBV28; cdr3_length: 18; j_call: TRBJ2-3; cdr3_nt: TGTGCCAGCAGTCCAAGACAGGGGGCTAAAGGCGGCACAGATACGCAGTATTTT; cdr3_aa: CASSPRQGAKGGTDTQYF
clone_size: few; d_call: NA; v_call: TRBV6-6; cdr3_length: 12; j_call: TRBJ1-1; cdr3_nt: TGTGCCAGCAGTCTCCGGGGCACTGAAGCTTTCTTT; cdr3_aa: CASSLRGTEAFF
clone_size: NA; d_call: TRBD1; v_call: TRBV6-5; cdr3_length: 14; j_call: TRBJ2-3; cdr3_nt: TGTGCCAGCAGTAGGGACAGAGCCACAGATACGCAGTATTTT; cdr3_aa: CASSRDRATDTQYF
clone_size: NA; d_call: TRBD2; v_call: TRBV29-1; cdr3_length: 14; j_call: TRBJ2-2; cdr3_nt: TGCAGCGTGGGTCTTCTGGGGAGGGCCGGGGAGCTGTTTTTT; cdr3_aa: CSVGLLGRAGELFF
clone_size: NA; d_call: NA; v_call: TRBV7-2; cdr3_length: 15; j_call: TRBJ1-1; cdr3_nt: TGTGCCAGCAGCCCCCGAGAGGGAATGAGCACTGAAGCTTTCTTT; cdr3_aa: CASSPREGMSTEAFF
clone_size: NA; d_call: NA; v_call: TRBV4-1; cdr3_length: 16; j_call: TRBJ1-5; cdr3_nt: TGCGCCAGCAGCCAAGACGGGTATCAGAGGGATCAGCCCCAGCATTTT; cdr3_aa: CASSQDGYQRDQPQHF
clone_size: NA; d_call: NA; v_call: TRBV7-2; cdr3_length: 16; j_call: TRBJ2-2; cdr3_nt: TGTGCCAGCAGCTTCTCCGGGACTCACAACACCGGGGAGCTGTTTTTT; cdr3_aa: CASSFSGTHNTGELFF
clone_size: once; d_call: NA; v_call: TRBV12-2; cdr3_length: 15; j_call: TRBJ2-7; cdr3_nt: TGTGCAAGTCGCTTCAGGGGCGTGATTTCCTACGAGCAGTACTTC; cdr3_aa: CASRFRGVISYEQYF
clone_size: once; d_call: TRBD1; v_call: TRBV30; cdr3_length: 14; j_call: TRBJ2-7; cdr3_nt: TGTGCCTGGGGTGGGACAGGGAGCTCCTACGAGCAGTACTTC; cdr3_aa: CAWGGTGSSYEQYF
clone_size: few; d_call: NA; v_call: TRBV19; cdr3_length: 13; j_call: TRBJ1-1; cdr3_nt: TGTGCCAGTAGTACCCCAGGGCCCCCTGAAGCTTTCTTT; cdr3_aa: CASSTPGPPEAFF
clone_size: NA; d_call: NA; v_call: TRBV15; cdr3_length: 14; j_call: TRBJ2-7; cdr3_nt: TGTGCCACCGCGGTCGGTCGAACCCGGGACGAGCAGTACTTC; cdr3_aa: CATAVGRTRDEQYF
clone_size: few; d_call: NA; v_call: TRBV5-4; cdr3_length: 15; j_call: TRBJ2-5; cdr3_nt: TGTGCCAGCGGCGCCCCAAGCGGTTCTTCGGAGACCCAGTACTTC; cdr3_aa: CASGAPSGSSETQYF
clone_size: NA; d_call: NA; v_call: TRBV29-1; cdr3_length: 10; j_call: TRBJ1-1; cdr3_nt: TGCAGCGCTGGGGGGAGTGAAGCTTTCTTT; cdr3_aa: CSAGGSEAFF
clone_size: NA; d_call: TRBD1; v_call: TRBV19; cdr3_length: 16; j_call: TRBJ1-4; cdr3_nt: TGTGCCAGTACCATATCCGGGACAGGAGTTAATGAAAAACTGTTTTTT; cdr3_aa: CASTISGTGVNEKLFF
clone_size: few; d_call: NA; v_call: TRBV6-5; cdr3_length: 14; j_call: TRBJ1-1; cdr3_nt: TGTGCCAGCAGTTACCAGGGTAAGAACACTGAAGCTTTCTTT; cdr3_aa: CASSYQGKNTEAFF
clone_size: few; d_call: TRBD1; v_call: TRBV19; cdr3_length: 16; j_call: TRBJ2-7; cdr3_nt: TGTGCCAGTAGTATCGCGACAGGGGGTAGCTCCTACGAGCAGTACTTC; cdr3_aa: CASSIATGGSSYEQYF
clone_size: few; d_call: NA; v_call: TRBV19; cdr3_length: 13; j_call: TRBJ2-7; cdr3_nt: TGTGCCAGTAGTATGGGGGCCTCCTACGAGCAGTACTTC; cdr3_aa: CASSMGASYEQYF
clone_size: few; d_call: TRBD1; v_call: TRBV4-2; cdr3_length: 16; j_call: TRBJ1-2; cdr3_nt: TGTGCCAGCAGAGCGGGACAGGGGGCGTTGGACTATGGCTACACCTTC; cdr3_aa: CASRAGQGALDYGYTF
clone_size: NA; d_call: TRBD2; v_call: TRBV10-3; cdr3_length: 15; j_call: TRBJ2-7; cdr3_nt: TGTGCCATCAGTGACTCGGCGGGAGGTCCCTACGAGCAGTACTTC; cdr3_aa: CAISDSAGGPYEQYF
clone_size: few; d_call: NA; v_call: TRBV7-9; cdr3_length: 16; j_call: TRBJ1-4; cdr3_nt: TGTGCCAGCAGCGCTAGGGGCTTGGCAACTAATGAAAAACTGTTTTTT; cdr3_aa: CASSARGLATNEKLFF
clone_size: NA; d_call: NA; v_call: TRBV15; cdr3_length: 16; j_call: TRBJ1-5; cdr3_nt: TGTGCCACCAGCAGAGATCCGGGCAGGGACAATCAGCCCCAGAATTTT; cdr3_aa: CATSRDPGRDNQPQNF
clone_size: NA; d_call: TRBD2; v_call: TRBV4-2; cdr3_length: 20; j_call: TRBJ2-3; cdr3_nt: TGTGCCAGCAGCCAGGAACCTGGGACTAGCGGAGAACCTAGCACAGATACGCAGTATTTT; cdr3_aa: CASSQEPGTSGEPSTDTQYF
clone_size: few; d_call: TRBD1; v_call: TRBV7-2; cdr3_length: 15; j_call: TRBJ1-2; cdr3_nt: TGTGCCAGCAGCGTAACACACAGGGGTGACTATGGCTACACCTTC; cdr3_aa: CASSVTHRGDYGYTF
clone_size: once; d_call: TRBD1; v_call: TRBV27; cdr3_length: 16; j_call: TRBJ2-2; cdr3_nt: TGTGCCAGCAGTGCGCTGGACAGGGTCGGGACCGGGGAGCTGTTTTTT; cdr3_aa: CASSALDRVGTGELFF
clone_size: NA; d_call: TRBD1; v_call: TRBV6-6; cdr3_length: 16; j_call: TRBJ2-7; cdr3_nt: TGTGCCAGCAGTTTACGCCCAGACCGGGACAGCTACGAGCAGTACTTC; cdr3_aa: CASSLRPDRDSYEQYF
clone_size: NA; d_call: NA; v_call: TRBV30; cdr3_length: 11; j_call: TRBJ1-4; cdr3_nt: TGTGCCTGGAAGACAGCCGAAAAACTGTTTTTT; cdr3_aa: CAWKTAEKLFF
clone_size: NA; d_call: TRBD1; v_call: TRBV28; cdr3_length: 17; j_call: TRBJ1-5; cdr3_nt: TGTGCCAGCAGAACCGACAGGGGGCTTCATGGCAATCAGCCCCAGCATTTT; cdr3_aa: CASRTDRGLHGNQPQHF
clone_size: NA; d_call: NA; v_call: TRBV5-1; cdr3_length: 13; j_call: TRBJ2-5; cdr3_nt: TGCGCCAGCAGCCCGACTGTCGGGAAGACCCAGTACTTC; cdr3_aa: CASSPTVGKTQYF
clone_size: NA; d_call: NA; v_call: TRBV6-5; cdr3_length: 14; j_call: TRBJ2-7; cdr3_nt: TGTGCCAGTTCGGCGACACCCTCCTCCTACGAGCAGTACTTC; cdr3_aa: CASSATPSSYEQYF